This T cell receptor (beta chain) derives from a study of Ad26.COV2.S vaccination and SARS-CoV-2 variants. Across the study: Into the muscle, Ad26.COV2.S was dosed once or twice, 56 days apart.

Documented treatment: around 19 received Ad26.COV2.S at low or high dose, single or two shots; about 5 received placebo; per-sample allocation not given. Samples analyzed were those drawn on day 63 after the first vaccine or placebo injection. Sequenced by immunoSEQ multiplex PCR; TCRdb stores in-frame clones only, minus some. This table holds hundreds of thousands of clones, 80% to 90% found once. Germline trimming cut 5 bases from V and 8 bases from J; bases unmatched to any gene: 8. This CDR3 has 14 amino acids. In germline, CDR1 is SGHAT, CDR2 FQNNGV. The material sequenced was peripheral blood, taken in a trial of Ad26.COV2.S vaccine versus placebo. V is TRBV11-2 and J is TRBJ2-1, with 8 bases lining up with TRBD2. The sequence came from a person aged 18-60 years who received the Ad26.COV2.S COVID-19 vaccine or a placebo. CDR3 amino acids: CASSLGAGGDEQFF. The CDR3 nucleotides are TGTGCCAGCAGCCTCGGGGCGGGAGGCGATGAGCAGTTCTTC.